This TCR beta chain is from a study of T-cell reconstitution after alpha-beta-depleted transplantation in children. In regard to this clonotype: The antigen is not known.

Study results and limitations: The study reportedly traced alpha-beta T cells about two months after transplant to several hundred expanded graft clones. T-cell counts and diversity were attributed mostly to newly produced T cells one year after transplant. Some patients owed their high day-60 TCRbeta diversity to surviving recipient T cells and thymic progenitors.

Preparation of the TCRbeta library involved a method that used unique molecular identifiers. One entry per CDR3 protein, called by TCRdb with MiXCR from the PCR reads. The table includes 70,000 to 95,000 distinct CDR3 sequences, roughly a sixth detected once. Trimming cost V 1 base and J 6 bases, with 13 bases left between them. Germline V gene lookup returns CDR1 DFQATT and CDR2 SNEGSKA (reference sequence). The CDR3 is 13 amino acids. This sample comprised PBMCs, mostly from graft donor cells, obtained 180 days after TCRalphabeta/CD19-depleted stem cell transplant. The origin of this receptor is a male patient aged 2 to 10 who had a stem cell transplant for acute lymphoblastic leukemia, so the T cells may come from the graft donor. This chain links TRBV20-1 with TRBJ2-7; D is possibly TRBD1 (6 bases). This CDR3 reads CSARARRGGEQYF. In DNA, the CDR3 is TGCAGTGCTAGAGCCCGGCGAGGGGGCGAGCAGTACTTC.